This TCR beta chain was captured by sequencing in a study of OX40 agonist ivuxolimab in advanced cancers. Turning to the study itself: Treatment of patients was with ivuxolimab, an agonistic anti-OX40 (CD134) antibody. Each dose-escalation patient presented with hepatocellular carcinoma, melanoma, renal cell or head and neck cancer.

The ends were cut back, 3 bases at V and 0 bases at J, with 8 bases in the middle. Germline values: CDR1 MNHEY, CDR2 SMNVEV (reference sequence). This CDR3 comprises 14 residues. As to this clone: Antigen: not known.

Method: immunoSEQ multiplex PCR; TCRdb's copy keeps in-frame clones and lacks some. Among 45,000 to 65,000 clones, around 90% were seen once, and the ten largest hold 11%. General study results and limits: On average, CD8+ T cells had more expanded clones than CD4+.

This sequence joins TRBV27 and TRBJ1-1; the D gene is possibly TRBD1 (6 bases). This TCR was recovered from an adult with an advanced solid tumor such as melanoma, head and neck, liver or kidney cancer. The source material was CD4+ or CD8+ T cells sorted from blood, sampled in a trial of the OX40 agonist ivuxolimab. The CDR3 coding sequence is TGTGCCAGCAGTTTTGGGGGCATGAACACTGAAGCTTTCTTT. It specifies CASSFGGMNTEAFF.